These 5 T cell receptor beta chains share one sample of origin, sequenced in a study of T cells in localized non-small cell lung cancer. The protocol was immunoSEQ multiplex PCR, while the TCRdb copy is restricted to in-frame clones and leaves out a portion. Counted here are around 90,000 clones, over 70% occurring once; the ten biggest clones make up roughly 21%. Sequences were derived from PBMCs, sampled before any cancer treatment. The receptors here all came from a man aged 35 to 69 with stage II squamous cell lung carcinoma.

The V gene is TRBV4-1, the J gene TRBJ1-5; D is undetermined. CDR3 length: 15 residues. Trimming left V 2 bases short and J 1 base short, with 9 bases between. Germline V gene lookup returns CDR1 MGHRA and CDR2 YSYEKL. The DNA of the CDR3 is TGCGCCAGCAGCCAACCTTGGTTGAGCAATCAGCCCCAGCATTTT. This translates into CASSQPWLSNQPQHF.

The chain combines TRBV19 with TRBJ2-7, with 9 bases matching TRBD1. J lost 6 bases, V lost 7 bases, and 13 bases had no gene match. The CDR3 has 15 amino acids. CDR1 is LNHDA, CDR2 SQIVND, per germline (reference sequence). Here the CDR3 DNA reads TGTGCCAGTACGGGTTCCGGGACAGGGAAAGGCGAGCAGTACTTC. This translates into CASTGSGTGKGEQYF.

This clone was counted only a few times. V is TRBV7-2 and J is TRBJ2-4, with D unresolved. Germline CDR1 is SGHTA and CDR2 is FQGNSA. The CDR3 runs 12 residues. V was pared by 3 bases and J by 8 bases, with 8 bases between. CDR3 nucleotide sequence: TGTGCCAGCAGCTTGACTTTGGACATTCAGTACTTC. Translating it yields CASSLTLDIQYF.

The V and J genes are TRBV19 and TRBJ2-3; TRBD1 matches 10 bases. The CDR3 length is 16 residues. CDR1 LNHDA and CDR2 SQIVND come from the germline V gene (reference sequence). The V and J ends lost 5 bases and 4 bases, in that order; junction bases with no gene match: 9. The CDR3 DNA is TGTGCCAGTAGTCCCCGAAGACAGGGGGCCTCAGATACGCAGTATTTT. Amino acid sequence: CASSPRRQGASDTQYF. The complete variable domain, with remaining parts taken from reference TRBV19 and TRBJ2-3, reads DGGITQSPKYLFRKEGQNVTLSCEQNLNHDAMYWYRQDPGQGLRLIYYSQIVNDFQKGDIAEGYSVSREKKESFPLTVTSAQKNPTAFYLCASSPRRQGASDTQYFGPGTRLTVL.

The chain carries TRBV11-2 and TRBJ2-2; D is ambiguous. Trimming removed 1 base at V and 0 bases at J, with 9 bases between. CDR1 SGHAT and CDR2 FQNNGV come from the germline V gene. The CDR3 has 16 amino acids. CDR3 sequence reads: CASSLAPASNTGELFF. Here the CDR3 DNA reads TGTGCCAGCAGCTTAGCACCAGCATCGAACACCGGGGAGCTGTTTTTT.